The 22 T cell receptor beta chains listed next were all sequenced from one sample in a study of blood T cell repertoires in COVID-19. Some clones are missing from TCRdb's copy, which holds only in-frame ones; the method was immunoSEQ multiplex PCR. The sample has about 220,000 clones, more than 65% seen once. Sequences were obtained from peripheral blood. The receptors were gathered from a man between 50 and 59 years old with active or convalescent COVID-19.

This chain joins TRBV9 and TRBJ2-3; 10 nucleotides line up with TRBD1. The junction had 8 bases not matched to a gene; V was cut back by 3 bases and J by 1 base. The CDR3 extends over 17 amino acids. CDR1 is SGDLS, CDR2 YYNGEE, per germline. CDR3 sequence (DNA): TGTGCCAGCAGCGCCTACAAGGACAGGGGGGGCACAGATACGCAGTATTTT. This sequence encodes CASSAYKDRGGTDTQYF. Full variable domain (outside the CDR3, taken from reference TRBV9 and TRBJ2-3): DSGVTQTPKHLITATGQRVTLRCSPRSGDLSVYWYQQSLDQGLQFLIQYYNGEERAKGNILERFSAQQFPDLHSELNLSSLELGDSALYFCASSAYKDRGGTDTQYFGPGTRLTVL.

The J gene is TRBJ1-5, the V gene TRBV2; a weak D match, TRBD1 (5 bases). Trimming cost V 5 bases and J 0 bases, with 14 bases left between them. In germline, CDR1 is SNHLY, CDR2 FYNNEI. CDR3 length equals 16 residues. The DNA of the CDR3 is TGTGCCAGCAGTACACCGACAGTATATAGCAATCAGCCCCAGCATTTT. Protein: CASSTPTVYSNQPQHF.

The chain links TRBV2 to TRBJ2-1; TRBD2 matches at 7 bases. After removal of 4 bases from V and 11 bases from J, the junction contained 14 bases not matched to a gene. CDR3 length: 15 amino acids. CDR1 and CDR2 from the germline V gene are SNHLY and FYNNEI. CDR3 sequence: CASSGPSGALGQQFF. The CDR3 DNA sequence: TGTGCCAGCAGTGGCCCTAGCGGAGCTCTGGGCCAGCAGTTCTTC.

This sequence joins TRBV3-1 (or the pseudogene TRBV3-2) and TRBJ1-6, with D perhaps matching TRBD1 (6 bases). The CDR3 is 12 residues long. V lost 1 base and J lost 18, with 13 bases in between. CDR1 is LGHDT, CDR2 YNNKEL, per germline (reference sequence). In DNA form, the CDR3 reads TGTGCCAGCAGCCAAGTTACCGGACAGCCCCACTTT. Translating it yields CASSQVTGQPHF.

This clone has a handful of counts. The rearrangement uses TRBV6-2 or TRBV6-3 and TRBJ1-5; possible D gene TRBD1, 6 bases. Trimming took 2 bases from V and 0 from J, leaving 20 bases between them. The CDR3 spans 19 residues. The V gene's germline CDR1 is MNHEY and CDR2 SVGEGT. The CDR3 region has the DNA TGTGCCAGCAGTTACAGGGTCCGACAGGCCCCTATTAGCAATCAGCCCCAGCATTTT. Translation gives CASSYRVRQAPISNQPQHF.

A note on this clone: The sample contains more than one DNA sequence encoding this CDR3. The chain uses TRBV5-4 and TRBJ2-5; no clear D. This CDR3 has 11 residues. Per germline, CDR1 SGHNT and CDR2 YYREEE (reference sequence). V shed 4 bases and J shed 2 bases, with 3 bases lying between them. The DNA of the CDR3 is TGTGCCAGCAGCCTACAAGAGACCCAGTACTTC. This codes for CASSLQETQYF.

This rearrangement joins TRBV5-1 to TRBJ1-1; maybe TRBD1 (6 bases). The CDR3 loop spans 14 amino acids. V was pared by 4 bases and J by 4 bases, with 14 bases between. The V gene's germline CDR1 is SGHRS and CDR2 YFSETQ. In nucleotides, the CDR3 is TGCGCCAGCAGCAACCTACAGGGAAGCACTGAAGCTTTCTTT. Its protein product is CASSNLQGSTEAFF.

This clone was recorded once. V and J are TRBV7-2 and TRBJ2-5; no clear D. This CDR3 spans 14 amino acids. Germline V gives CDR1 SGHTA, CDR2 FQGNSA. Trimming shortened V by 1 base and J by 1 base, and 7 bases separated the two germline ends. Written as DNA, the CDR3 is TGTGCCAGCAGCTTAGGCGCTCTCCAAGAGACCCAGTACTTC. Its protein is CASSLGALQETQYF.

The rearrangement links TRBV28 to TRBJ2-4, with TRBD1 identical over 8 bases. Germline CDR1 MDHEN, CDR2 SYDVKM. Losses at the gene ends were 4 bases for V and 4 bases for J; bases not matched to a gene: 3. This CDR3 contains 14 residues. CDR3 sequence: CASSSRQGKNIQYF. CDR3 bases: TGTGCCAGCAGTTCCCGACAGGGGAAAAACATTCAGTACTTC.

The chain combines TRBV13 with TRBJ2-7, with 8 bases fitting TRBD1. The CDR3 covers 15 residues. V lost 1 base and J lost 2; bases outside the gene matches: 4. Germline V gene data show CDR1 as PRHDT and CDR2 as FYEKMQ (reference sequence). CDR3 region: CASSLVTGGTYEQYF. DNA of the CDR3: TGTGCCAGCAGCTTAGTTACAGGGGGTACCTACGAGCAGTACTTC.

V and J are TRBV11-2 and TRBJ1-2, with 9 bases that match TRBD1. There are 15 residues in the CDR3. Germline V CDR1 and CDR2: SGHAT, FQNNGV. V lost 5 bases and J lost 4; bases outside the gene matches: 8. The DNA for the CDR3 is TGTGCCAGCAGCCTAAACCGGGACAGGGTCTATGGCTACACCTTC. Its protein is CASSLNRDRVYGYTF.

This clone has a single count. The chain couples TRBV3-1 (or the pseudogene TRBV3-2) to TRBJ2-1, with TRBD2 matching over 9 bases. The germline CDR1 and CDR2 sequences are LGHDT and YNNKEL (reference sequence). V dropped 3 bases and J dropped 7; count of bases not matched to a gene: 13. The CDR3 consists of 17 residues. CDR3 amino acids: CASSHLGKRGAMNEQFF. The CDR3 DNA follows: TGTGCCAGCAGCCACCTTGGGAAGCGGGGGGCAATGAATGAGCAGTTCTTC.

The J gene is TRBJ1-4, the V gene TRBV7-2; 8 bases are a match to TRBD1. This CDR3 comprises 15 residues. The V and J ends lost 5 bases and 8 bases, in that order; junction bases with no gene match: 10. Germline V gene sequence: CDR1 SGHTA, CDR2 FQGNSA. In DNA, the CDR3 is TGTGCCAGCAGCCCCCGGACAGGGTCGGGAGAAAAACTGTTTTTT. This encodes CASSPRTGSGEKLFF.

This rearrangement joins TRBV6-1 to TRBJ2-1; weak D call: TRBD2 (6 bases). Trimming removed 0 bases at V and 0 bases at J, with 9 bases between. The CDR3 spans 16 residues. From germline, CDR1 is MNHNS and CDR2 SASEGT. CDR3 protein: CASSEASTSSYNEQFF. The CDR3 bases are TGTGCCAGCAGTGAAGCGTCGACTAGCTCCTACAATGAGCAGTTCTTC.

This chain joins TRBV2 and TRBJ1-6, with 7 nucleotides matching TRBD1. Trimming cost V 4 bases and J 8 bases; bases outside gene matches: 5. Germline V gives CDR1 SNHLY, CDR2 FYNNEI. This CDR3 is built from 14 residues. CDR3 bases: TGTGCCAGCAGTGCGACAGGGCCCTATTCACCCCTCCACTTT. Translated, it gives CASSATGPYSPLHF. The full variable domain, with the rest looked up from reference TRBV2 and TRBJ1-6, is EPEVTQTPSHQVTQMGQEVILRCVPISNHLYFYWYRQILGQKVEFLVSFYNNEISEKSEIFDDQFSVERPDGSNFTLKIRSTKLEDSAMYFCASSATGPYSPLHFGNGTRLTVT.

This chain uses TRBV7-6 with TRBJ2-2; D is possibly TRBD2 (6 bases). V was pared by 5 bases and J by 2 bases, with 18 bases between. In germline, CDR1 is SGHVS, CDR2 FNYEAQ. The CDR3 is 17 residues long. This CDR3 reads CASSPRRVRGNTGELFF. The CDR3 DNA reads as TGTGCCAGCAGCCCACGTCGAGTGCGGGGAAACACCGGGGAGCTGTTTTTT.

The chain recombines TRBV19 with TRBJ2-2; no clear D gene. The ends were cut back, 7 bases at V and 5 bases at J, with 8 bases in the middle. The CDR3 has 12 residues. Germline values: CDR1 LNHDA, CDR2 SQIVND (reference sequence). The CDR3 DNA reads TGTGCCAGTACGGTCGGGACCGGGGAGCTGTTTTTT. Translated: CASTVGTGELFF.

The genes are TRBV6-5 and TRBJ1-5; 10 positions match TRBD1. Unmatched junction bases numbered 4, after V lost 7 bases and J lost 7 bases. The CDR3 length is 13 residues. In germline, CDR1 is MNHEY, CDR2 SVGAGI. CDR3 DNA sequence: TGTGCCAGCAACGGACAGGGGGTCCAGCCCCAGCATTTT. This gives the protein CASNGQGVQPQHF.

The chain is built from TRBV5-5 and TRBJ1-1; D is uncertain. The germline gives CDR1 SGHKS, CDR2 YYEKEE (reference sequence). The CDR3 consists of 14 residues. The germline V and J ends were trimmed by 6 bases and 3 bases, with 15 bases remaining between them. The CDR3 bases are TGTGCCAGCATCCTTTCAGGTGGCCACACTGAAGCTTTCTTT. Translating gives CASILSGGHTEAFF.

This clone showed up just once. This rearrangement joins TRBV4-3 to TRBJ2-1; TRBD2 aligns across 8 bases. The CDR3 spans 16 residues. V gave up 1 base and J gave up 5 bases; unmatched junction bases: 7. Germline V gene lookup returns CDR1 LGHNA and CDR2 YSLEER. The CDR3 DNA sequence: TGCGCCAGCAGCCAAGCGGTCCTAGCGGGTAACAATGAGCAGTTCTTC. Translated, it gives CASSQAVLAGNNEQFF.

J is TRBJ2-5 and V is TRBV21-1; the table calls TRBD2, which could not be checked here. TRBV21-1 constitutes a pseudogene. This CDR3 is built from 19 residues. Here the CDR3 DNA reads TGTGCCAGCAGCATAGAGGGACTAGCGGGAGTGTTGGGCCAAGAGACCCAGTACTTC. This translates into CASSIEGLAGVLGQETQYF.

V and J are TRBV6-4 and TRBJ1-5; D unclear. The CDR3 has 15 amino acids. Trimming took 4 bases from V and 1 from J, leaving 11 bases between them. Germline CDR1 is MRHNA and CDR2 is SNTAGT. The CDR3 region is CASSAFGGSNQPQHF. The CDR3 nucleotides read TGTGCCAGCAGTGCTTTCGGAGGGAGCAATCAGCCCCAGCATTTT.